Presented here are 9 T cell receptor beta chains from one specimen sequenced in a study of Tregs in tolerant kidney transplant recipients. Repertoires were generated with immunoSEQ multiplex PCR, while TCRdb's copy carries only in-frame clones and drops some. The sample carries 100,000 to 150,000 clones, around 94% recorded once. Material for sequencing was CD4+ T cells from blood. These receptors were obtained from a human donor in good health.

The rearrangement joins TRBV6-6 to TRBJ1-3; D is unclear. This CDR3 is built from 15 residues. Germline V gene data show CDR1 as MNHNY and CDR2 as SVGAGI (reference sequence). Trimming stripped 2 bases from V and 0 bases from J, with 8 bases between. CDR3 DNA: TGTGCCAGCAGTTACGGGCGGGACTCTGGAAACACCATATATTTT. This encodes CASSYGRDSGNTIYF.

The genes are TRBV7-8 and TRBJ1-1; the D is unclear. The length of the CDR3 is 13 residues. V was cut by 1 base and J by 2 bases, with 5 bases left in between. Germline CDR1 reads SGHVS; CDR2 reads FQNEAQ. DNA of the CDR3: TGTGCCAGCAGCTTAGAAGGTAACACTGAAGCTTTCTTT. Its translation is CASSLEGNTEAFF.

The chain carries TRBV19 and TRBJ1-2, with D possibly matching TRBD1 (6 bases). The V gene's germline CDR1 is LNHDA and CDR2 SQIVND (reference sequence). The CDR3 spans 15 residues. Trimming left V 6 bases short and J 6 bases short, with 20 bases between. In nucleotides, the CDR3 is TGTGCCAGTAGACTTAACGGACAGAGGAGCAATGGCTACACCTTC. Amino acids: CASRLNGQRSNGYTF. The full variable domain, its missing parts supplied by reference TRBV19 and TRBJ1-2, is DGGITQSPKYLFRKEGQNVTLSCEQNLNHDAMYWYRQDPGQGLRLIYYSQIVNDFQKGDIAEGYSVSREKKESFPLTVTSAQKNPTAFYLCASRLNGQRSNGYTFGSGTRLTVV.

The gene calls are TRBV13 and TRBJ1-4; TRBD1 agrees at 7 bases. CDR3 size: 15 residues. Germline CDR1 and CDR2: PRHDT and FYEKMQ (reference sequence). V shed 5 bases, J shed 4 bases, and the junction held 7 bases outside the gene matches. CDR3 amino acids: CASSPTQGGNEKLFF. The CDR3 DNA reads as TGTGCCAGCAGCCCAACCCAGGGGGGTAATGAAAAACTGTTTTTT. The full variable domain, completed using reference TRBV13 and TRBJ1-4, is AAGVIQSPRHLIKEKRETATLKCYPIPRHDTVYWYQQGPGQDPQFLISFYEKMQSDKGSIPDRFSAQQFSDYHSELNMSSLELGDSALYFCASSPTQGGNEKLFFGSGTQLSVL.

The J gene is TRBJ1-3, the V gene TRBV5-1; no reliable D call. V was clipped by 4 bases and J by 3 bases, with 17 bases between them. The CDR3 is made up of 16 amino acids. The V gene's germline CDR1 is SGHRS and CDR2 YFSETQ. DNA of the CDR3: TGCGCCAGCAGCCTGCCGGCAGCCTCGGGTGGAAACACCATATATTTT. Translation: CASSLPAASGGNTIYF.

The chain has TRBV2 and TRBJ2-3; 12 bases line up with TRBD2. The ends lost 7 bases at V and 4 bases at J; junction bases unmatched: 6. Germline V gene data show CDR1 as SNHLY and CDR2 as FYNNEI. The CDR3 contains 15 residues. In nucleotides, the CDR3 is TGTGCCAGCATGACTAGCGGGAGTCGTGCAGATACGCAGTATTTT. Its protein product is CASMTSGSRADTQYF.

The V call is TRBV7-9, the J call TRBJ1-4, with D possibly TRBD1 on 6 matching bases. V lost 5 bases and J 15 bases, leaving 13 bases between the germline ends. Germline V gives CDR1 SEHNR, CDR2 FQNEAQ (reference sequence). CDR3 length equals 11 residues. CDR3 protein: CASSTGGRVFF. CDR3 nucleotide sequence: TGTGCCAGCAGCACCGGGGGCAGGGTGTTTTTT.

J is TRBJ1-2 and V is TRBV30, with 7 bases lining up with TRBD1. Trimming took 2 bases from V and 8 from J; bases not matched to a gene: 11. The CDR3 covers 14 residues. Germline-derived CDR1 and CDR2 are GTSNPN and SVGIG (reference sequence). CDR3 protein: CAWSRGQRVYGYTF. The DNA for the CDR3 is TGTGCCTGGAGTAGGGGACAGAGGGTTTACGGCTACACCTTC.

The table lists this clone with a count of one. The rearrangement uses TRBV5-4 and TRBJ1-6; tentative D call: TRBD1 (6 bases). The CDR3 is made up of 14 amino acids. Germline loops: CDR1 SGHNT, CDR2 YYREEE (reference sequence). The V end lost 3 bases, the J end lost 6 bases, and 10 bases lay between the germline ends. This CDR3 is CASSSGQINSPLHF. The CDR3 DNA is TGTGCCAGCAGCTCTGGACAGATTAATTCACCCCTCCACTTT.